Detailed here is one T cell receptor (beta chain). The CDR3 loop spans 14 amino acids. After removal of 1 base from V and 5 bases from J, the junction contained 5 bases not matched to a gene. Germline lookup yields CDR1 LGHDT and CDR2 YNNKEL (reference sequence). Measured with immunoSEQ multiplex PCR; TCRdb has only the in-frame clones, and not every one. The table records 150,000 to 200,000 clones, 75% to 85% of them present only once. The data derive from a study of blood T cell repertoires in COVID-19. The rearrangement joins TRBV3-1 (or the pseudogene TRBV3-2) to TRBJ2-7, with 7 bases identical to TRBD2. The sequence was obtained from a woman at least 80 years old with COVID-19, enrolled during active disease. What was sequenced was peripheral blood. The CDR3 region has the DNA TGTGCCAGCAGCCAAGCCGGGCTAGCGGACGAGCAGTACTTC. Translated: CASSQAGLADEQYF.